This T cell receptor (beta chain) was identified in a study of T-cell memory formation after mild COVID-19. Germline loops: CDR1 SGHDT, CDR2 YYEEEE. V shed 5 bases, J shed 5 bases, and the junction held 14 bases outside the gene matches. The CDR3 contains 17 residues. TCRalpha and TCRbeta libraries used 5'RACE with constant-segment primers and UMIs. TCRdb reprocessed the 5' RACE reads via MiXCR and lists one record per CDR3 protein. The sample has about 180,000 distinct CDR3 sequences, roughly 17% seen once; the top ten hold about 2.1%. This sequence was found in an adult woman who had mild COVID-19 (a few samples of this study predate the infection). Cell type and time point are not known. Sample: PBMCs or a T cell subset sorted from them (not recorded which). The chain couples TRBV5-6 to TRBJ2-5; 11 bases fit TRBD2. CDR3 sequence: CASSPGLAGHRGETQYF. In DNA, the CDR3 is TGTGCCAGCAGTCCCGGACTAGCGGGCCATCGCGGGGAGACCCAGTACTTC.